This TCR beta chain was documented in a study of tumor-infiltrating lymphocytes in primary liver carcinoma. For the study at large: Patients, male and female, were 30 to 69 years old. In every tissue type, samples returned a similar yield of roughly 3.5 to 8 million productive TCRbeta reads. Findings and caveats of the study: Relative to tumor region pairs, the tumor-adjacent and tumor-blood pairs showed overlap that was lower. The difference in top-250-clone fraction between tumors and blood was significant, favoring tumors (p = 0.039).

A note on this clonotype: Its antigen remains unknown.

The CDR3 runs 16 residues. CDR1 is SGHTA and CDR2 is FQGTGA in the germline V gene. Trimming took 2 bases from V and 8 from J; bases not matched to a gene: 9. The tissue used was unsorted bulk material of about 19-33 mg. RNA and DNA were co-extracted from it with the AllPrep DNA/RNA mini kit. The template, around 520 ng total RNA, yielded TCR beta cDNA made with a constant-region primer. Libraries covering TCR beta were generated through three nested multiplex PCR rounds (using a slightly modified ARM-PCR). Amplification in the first two PCR rounds was performed using TRBV1-TRBV30 forward primers and a C-beta reverse primer for approximately 10 cycles each. MiXCR, run by TCRdb on the multiplex PCR reads, gives a single entry per CDR3 protein. The table shows tens of thousands of distinct CDR3 sequences, with roughly 74% occurring only once.

The chain links TRBV7-3 to TRBJ2-1; 10 nucleotides align to TRBD1. The sample taken for sequencing was tumor-adjacent normal liver tissue. The clonotype comes from a woman in her twenties or thirties with primary liver carcinoma and hepatitis B virus infection. The CDR3 nucleotides are TGTGCCAGCAGCTTACAAAGGGGACAGGGGAACCATGAGCAGTTCTTC. Its translation: CASSLQRGQGNHEQFF.